The 30 T cell receptor beta chains listed next were all sequenced from one sample in a study of cytomegalovirus exposure and HLA in healthy donors. The study ran its PCR with 60 Vbeta and 13 Jbeta primers. TCRdb's table, derived via immunoSEQ multiplex PCR, lists solely in-frame clones and lacks some. Of roughly 100,000 clones listed, 65% to 80% were seen once; the top ten hold approximately 3%. Input material: PBMCs. These receptors all come from a woman aged 35 to 49 in good health and CMV-seronegative.

This clone was found once. CDR3 in amino acids: CAIKATGAQNYGYTF. The CDR3 nucleotides read TGTGCCATCAAGGCGACAGGGGCTCAAAACTATGGCTACACCTTC. The chain couples TRBV10-3 to TRBJ1-2; 8 nucleotides align to TRBD1. Germline CDR1 ENHRY, CDR2 SYGVKD. The CDR3 is 15 amino acids. The junction had 9 bases not matched to a gene; V was cut back by 7 bases and J by 2 bases.

The chain uses TRBV7-2 and TRBJ2-4; D possibly corresponds to TRBD1 (6 bases). Germline CDR1 and CDR2: SGHTA and FQGNSA. CDR3 length: 15 amino acids. V was cut by 2 bases and J by 8 bases, with 16 bases left in between. CDR3 amino acids: CASSLSGLGAYIQYF. As DNA, the CDR3 is TGTGCCAGCAGCTTATCCGGACTGGGGGCGTACATTCAGTACTTC. The whole variable domain, filled in from reference TRBV7-2 and TRBJ2-4, reads GAGVSQSPSNKVTEKGKDVELRCDPISGHTALYWYRQSLGQGLEFLIYFQGNSAPDKSGLPSDRFSAERTGGSVSTLTIQRTQQEDSAVYLCASSLSGLGAYIQYFGAGTRLSVL.

The chain uses TRBV7-8 and TRBJ1-1; D unresolved. V dropped 8 bases and J dropped 4 bases, with 17 bases sitting between them. This CDR3 is 14 amino acids long. The germline V gene has CDR1 SGHVS and CDR2 FQNEAQ. The CDR3 DNA is TGTGCCAGCTTAGAATTGGGAGGGTTCACTGAAGCTTTCTTT. Its protein is CASLELGGFTEAFF.

In DNA form, the CDR3 reads TGTGCCAGTAGTTTTCCCCGGCAGCCCCAGCATTTT. Translation: CASSFPRQPQHF. This rearrangement joins TRBV19 to TRBJ1-5; the D is unclear. The ends were cut back, 5 bases at V and 7 bases at J, with 9 bases in the middle. The CDR3 loop spans 12 amino acids. The germline gives CDR1 LNHDA, CDR2 SQIVND (reference sequence).

The rearrangement uses TRBV6-6 and TRBJ1-5; D possibly corresponds to TRBD1 (5 bases). This CDR3 comprises 14 residues. Germline lookup yields CDR1 MNHNY and CDR2 SVGAGI (reference sequence). Trimming shortened V by 2 bases and J by 2 bases, and 7 bases separated the two germline ends. The CDR3: CASSYRRGNQPQHF. The CDR3 DNA reads TGTGCCAGCAGTTACCGCAGGGGCAATCAGCCCCAGCATTTT.

This clone was seen a few times. The V gene is TRBV28, the J gene TRBJ2-2; 7 positions agree with TRBD1. This CDR3 contains 14 residues. V lost 7 bases and J lost 0; bases outside the gene matches: 2. The germline CDR1 and CDR2 sequences are MDHEN and SYDVKM. CDR3 region: CASTGTANTGELFF. The DNA of the CDR3 is TGTGCCAGCACCGGGACAGCGAACACCGGGGAGCTGTTTTTT.

This clone was counted once. This chain connects TRBV5-1 to TRBJ2-6; D gene ambiguous. The CDR3 consists of 17 residues. V was shortened by 0 bases and J by 0 bases, with 10 bases between the two germline ends. Germline assignment: CDR1 SGHRS and CDR2 YFSETQ. The CDR3 coding sequence is TGCGCCAGCAGCTTGGTACAGAGTAGCTCTGGGGCCAACGTCCTGACTTTC. Its protein product is CASSLVQSSSGANVLTF.

This chain joins TRBV4-3 and TRBJ1-2; tentative D call: TRBD1 (6 bases). This CDR3 comprises 16 residues. V gave up 1 base and J gave up 2 bases, with 14 bases separating them. Looked up from germline, CDR1 is LGHNA and CDR2 is YSLEER. CDR3 bases: TGCGCCAGCAGCCAAGCAGGGGAGACGATAAACTATGGCTACACCTTC. It specifies CASSQAGETINYGYTF.

The sample holds one count of this clone. The V and J genes are TRBV4-3 and TRBJ2-2; 11 bases map to TRBD2. The CDR3 spans 18 residues. In germline, CDR1 is LGHNA, CDR2 YSLEER. Trimming removed 0 bases from V and 7 bases from J; junction bases left unmatched: 10. The CDR3 sequence: CASSQDWLAGGTGGELFF. For the CDR3, the DNA is TGCGCCAGCAGCCAAGATTGGCTAGCGGGAGGAACGGGCGGGGAGCTGTTTTTT.

CDR3 in amino acids: CASRLVERGSNEQYF. CDR3 coding DNA: TGCGCCAGCCGGTTGGTGGAGCGGGGAAGCAACGAGCAGTACTTC. This chain uses TRBV5-1 with TRBJ2-7; 7 positions agree with TRBD2. The germline V gene encodes CDR1 SGHRS and CDR2 YFSETQ. The CDR3 sequence is 15 residues long. V lost 7 bases and J lost 5; bases outside the gene matches: 15.

The chain employs TRBV7-2 and TRBJ1-1, with 8 bases identical to TRBD1. V dropped 4 bases and J dropped 1; count of bases not matched to a gene: 2. The CDR3 has 14 amino acids. Germline V gene data show CDR1 as SGHTA and CDR2 as FQGNSA. In DNA, the CDR3 is TGTGCCAGCAGCTGGGGACAGGCGAACACTGAAGCTTTCTTT. Protein: CASSWGQANTEAFF.

The V and J genes are TRBV5-4 and TRBJ2-2; possibly TRBD1 for D (7 bases). Germline CDR1 and CDR2: SGHNT and YYREEE (reference sequence). The CDR3 contains 14 residues. Deletions cut 4 bases from V and 6 bases from J, with 13 bases between. CDR3 protein: CASSIQGGAGELFF. DNA of the CDR3: TGTGCCAGCAGCATCCAGGGGGGCGCCGGGGAGCTGTTTTTT. The full variable domain, its missing parts supplied by reference TRBV5-4 and TRBJ2-2, is ETGVTQSPTHLIKTRGQQVTLRCSSQSGHNTVSWYQQALGQGPQFIFQYYREEENGRGNFPPRFSGLQFPNYSSELNVNALELDDSALYLCASSIQGGAGELFFGEGSRLTVL.

The chain recombines TRBV7-9 with TRBJ2-4; 8 bases align to TRBD2. With V trimmed by 5 bases and J by 1 base, 4 bases remained unmatched. Germline CDR1 and CDR2: SEHNR and FQNEAQ (reference sequence). The CDR3 is 15 residues long. Written as DNA, the CDR3 is TGTGCCAGCAGCGGAGGCGGGGGGGCCAAAAACATTCAGTACTTC. Translated, it gives CASSGGGGAKNIQYF.

The rearrangement uses TRBV2 and TRBJ2-1; D not resolved. Deletions cut 2 bases from V and 6 bases from J, with 5 bases between. CDR1 is SNHLY, CDR2 FYNNEI, per germline. This CDR3 spans 12 amino acids. The CDR3 loop is CASSEQVNEQFF. The DNA of the CDR3 is TGTGCCAGCAGTGAACAGGTCAATGAGCAGTTCTTC.

The chain couples TRBV27 to TRBJ2-1; possibly TRBD1 for D (8 bases). CDR3 length: 12 amino acids. The V end was cut by 9 bases, the J end by 12 bases, with 18 bases between. Germline CDR1 and CDR2: MNHEY and SMNVEV (reference sequence). CDR3 sequence reads: CARRQGRDGQFF. CDR3 sequence (DNA): TGTGCCAGACGACAGGGGAGGGATGGGCAGTTCTTC.

This sequence joins TRBV7-2 and TRBJ2-7; D is possibly TRBD1 (6 bases). V was clipped by 2 bases and J by 2 bases, with 13 bases between them. CDR1 and CDR2 from the germline V gene are SGHTA and FQGNSA. This CDR3 contains 15 residues. This CDR3 is CASSLQVAGAYEQYF. The DNA for the CDR3 is TGTGCCAGCAGCTTACAGGTTGCAGGGGCCTACGAGCAGTACTTC.

CDR3: CAQAQGGPRF. The DNA of the CDR3 is TGTGCTCAGGCCCAGGGAGGGCCCCGCTTC. V gene TRBV21-1 combines with J gene TRBJ2-7; TRBD2 is the table's D call, not checked against the DNA. TRBV21-1 is a listed pseudogene. This CDR3 region has 10 residues.

This chain's CDR3 is CASGTANTGELFF. CDR3 in DNA: TGTGCCAGCGGTACAGCTAACACCGGGGAGCTGTTTTTT. The chain joins TRBV18 to TRBJ2-2, with D uncertain. V shed 8 bases and J shed 2 bases, with 9 bases lying between them. The CDR3 loop spans 13 amino acids. Germline V gene data show CDR1 as KGHSH and CDR2 as LQKENI.

The gene calls are TRBV2 and TRBJ2-7, with D possibly TRBD2 on 6 matching bases. CDR3 size: 14 residues. Trimming removed 6 bases at V and 0 bases at J, with 12 bases between. The germline V gene has CDR1 SNHLY and CDR2 FYNNEI. The CDR3 DNA sequence: TGTGCCAGCAGGGAGGCTAGCGCCTCCTACGAGCAGTACTTC. Translation gives CASREASASYEQYF.

The chain uses TRBV7-2 and TRBJ2-7; possible D gene TRBD1, 5 bases. Germline loops: CDR1 SGHTA, CDR2 FQGNSA. Between the trimmed V and J ends, which lost 1 base and 2 bases, there was a span of 12 bases. The CDR3 has 15 amino acids. This CDR3 is CASSLEPTVAYEQYF. CDR3 bases: TGTGCCAGCAGCTTAGAACCGACAGTGGCCTACGAGCAGTACTTC.

This chain uses TRBV7-2 with TRBJ1-2, with D possibly being TRBD1 (6 bases). In germline, CDR1 is SGHTA, CDR2 FQGNSA. V shed 5 bases and J shed 5 bases, with 12 bases lying between them. The CDR3 contains 13 residues. The CDR3 loop reads CASSQRTDYGYTF. In nucleotides, the CDR3 is TGTGCCAGCAGCCAACGGACAGATTATGGCTACACCTTC. The full variable domain, rest sourced from reference TRBV7-2 and TRBJ1-2, is GAGVSQSPSNKVTEKGKDVELRCDPISGHTALYWYRQSLGQGLEFLIYFQGNSAPDKSGLPSDRFSAERTGGSVSTLTIQRTQQEDSAVYLCASSQRTDYGYTFGSGTRLTVV.

This clone has a handful of counts. V is TRBV5-1 and J is TRBJ1-6, with 9 bases fitting TRBD1. V lost 2 bases to trimming and J lost 5 bases; unmatched junction nucleotides: 2. Germline V gene sequence: CDR1 SGHRS, CDR2 YFSETQ. CDR3 size: 15 residues. CDR3 nucleotides: TGCGCCAGCAGCTTAGGACAGGGGAATAATTCACCCCTCCACTTT. Protein product: CASSLGQGNNSPLHF.

CDR3 residues: CASSQGSGGSTDTQYF. CDR3 in DNA: TGCGCCAGCAGCCAAGGAAGCGGGGGGAGCACAGATACGCAGTATTTT. The rearrangement joins TRBV4-1 to TRBJ2-3; 9 positions agree with TRBD2. The germline CDR1 and CDR2 sequences are MGHRA and YSYEKL. The CDR3 is 16 residues long. J was trimmed by 0 bases and V by 1 base; bases with no gene match: 2.

The V gene is TRBV28, the J gene TRBJ1-5; unclear D gene. The CDR3 sequence is 20 residues long. Germline CDR1 and CDR2: MDHEN and SYDVKM. V lost 4 bases, J lost 3 bases, and 28 bases lay in between. This chain's CDR3 is CASSSPNRPTVFSPNQPQHF. The CDR3 nucleotides are TGTGCCAGCAGTTCGCCGAACCGCCCCACGGTTTTTTCCCCCAATCAGCCCCAGCATTTT.

This chain connects TRBV29-1 to TRBJ1-1, with TRBD1 as a possible D gene (6 bases). CDR1 is SQVTM, CDR2 ANQGSEA, per germline. V was pared by 8 bases and J by 8 bases, with 18 bases between. CDR3 length: 12 residues. The CDR3 sequence: CSSLEAGAEAFF. CDR3 nucleotides: TGCAGCTCCCTAGAAGCGGGGGCGGAAGCTTTCTTT. Using reference TRBV29-1 and TRBJ1-1 for the parts outside the CDR3, the full variable domain is SAVISQKPSRDICQRGTSLTIQCQVDSQVTMMFWYRQQPGQSLTLIATANQGSEATYESGFVIDKFPISRPNLTFSTLTVSNMSPEDSSIYLCSSLEAGAEAFFGQGTRLTVV.

In this sample, this clone turned up a few times. CDR3 sequence: CASAGANDYGYTF. CDR3 sequence (DNA): TGTGCCAGCGCAGGGGCAAATGACTATGGCTACACCTTC. The chain is built from TRBV6-1 and TRBJ1-2; TRBD1 might be the D (6 bases). Between the trimmed V and J ends, which lost 8 bases and 3 bases, there was a span of 13 bases. This CDR3 contains 13 residues. The germline gives CDR1 MNHNS, CDR2 SASEGT.

The chain is built from TRBV28 and TRBJ1-5; D call uncertain. This CDR3 is 12 amino acids long. CDR1 is MDHEN, CDR2 SYDVKM, per germline. With 6 bases removed from V and 5 bases from J, the gap between germline ends came to 8 bases. The CDR3 region is CASSIEDQPQHF. DNA of the CDR3: TGTGCCAGCAGCATAGAGGATCAGCCCCAGCATTTT. The variable domain in full, completed from reference TRBV28 and TRBJ1-5, reads DVKVTQSSRYLVKRTGEKVFLECVQDMDHENMFWYRQDPGLGLRLIYFSYDVKMKEKGDIPEGYSVSREKKERFSLILESASTNQTSMYLCASSIEDQPQHFGDGTRLSIL.

The chain couples TRBV29-1 to TRBJ2-7, with D perhaps TRBD1 (6 bases). This CDR3 has 18 amino acids. Trimming left V 3 bases short and J 3 bases short, with 27 bases between. Germline CDR1 SQVTM, CDR2 ANQGSEA. CDR3 amino acids: CSVDEGDPTGRDLYEQYF. In DNA form, the CDR3 reads TGCAGCGTTGACGAGGGGGATCCGACAGGTCGGGACCTCTACGAGCAGTACTTC.

As for this clone: This CDR3 is also generated by other DNA sequences in the sample. The V gene is TRBV7-2, the J gene TRBJ2-7; 9 bases map to TRBD2. This CDR3 has 18 residues. Unmatched junction bases numbered 13, after V lost 0 bases and J lost 4 bases. The germline CDR1 and CDR2 sequences are SGHTA and FQGNSA. The DNA of the CDR3 is TGTGCCAGCAGCTTAGCCAAAAGGACCAGCGGGAGGAAATACGAGCAGTACTTC. It yields the protein CASSLAKRTSGRKYEQYF.

CDR3 loop: CASSPRQGEKLFF. The CDR3 bases are TGTGCCAGCAGCCCAAGACAGGGTGAAAAACTGTTTTTT. J is TRBJ1-4 and V is TRBV7-2; 7 nucleotides match TRBD1. The CDR3 runs to 13 residues. The germline V gene has CDR1 SGHTA and CDR2 FQGNSA. Trimming at V came to 5 bases and at J to 7 bases, leaving 4 bases not matched to a gene.